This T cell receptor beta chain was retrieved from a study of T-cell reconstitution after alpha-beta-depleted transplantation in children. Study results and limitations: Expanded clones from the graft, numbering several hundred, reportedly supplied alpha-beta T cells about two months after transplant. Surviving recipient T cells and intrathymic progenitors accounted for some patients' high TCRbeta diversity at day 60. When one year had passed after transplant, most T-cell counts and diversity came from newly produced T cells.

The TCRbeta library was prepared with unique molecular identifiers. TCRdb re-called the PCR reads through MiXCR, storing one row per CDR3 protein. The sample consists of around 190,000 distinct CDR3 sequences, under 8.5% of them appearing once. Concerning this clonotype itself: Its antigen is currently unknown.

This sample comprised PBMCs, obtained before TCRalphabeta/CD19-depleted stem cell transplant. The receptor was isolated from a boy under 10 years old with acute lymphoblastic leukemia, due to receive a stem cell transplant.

The CDR3 region is CASSLWIVGSELFF. The CDR3 DNA reads TGTGCCAGCAGTTTATGGATAGTCGGATCGGAGCTGTTTTTT. This chain joins TRBV28 and TRBJ2-2, with D unresolved. This CDR3 has 14 residues. From germline, CDR1 is MDHEN and CDR2 SYDVKM. V shed 0 bases and J shed 10 bases, with 12 bases lying between them.